These 25 T cell receptor beta chains share one sample of origin, sequenced in a study of T cell changes during pregnancy in multiple sclerosis. The data were produced by immunoSEQ multiplex PCR, yet TCRdb's version contains in-frame clones alone and is incomplete. The sample gives approximately 22,000 clones, roughly 91% of which show up once; about 7% is in the top ten. The source was CD8+ T cells from peripheral blood mononuclear cells, collected in the third trimester of pregnancy. Receptors were obtained from a female donor with multiple sclerosis, enrolled in a pregnancy study.

CDR3 loop: CASSSLPAIAGELFF. The CDR3 coding sequence is TGTGCCAGCAGTTCACTACCGGCCATCGCCGGGGAGCTGTTTTTT. The rearrangement links TRBV27 to TRBJ2-2; D unresolved. Between the trimmed V and J ends, which lost 4 bases and 6 bases, there was a span of 15 bases. The germline gives CDR1 MNHEY, CDR2 SMNVEV (reference sequence). The CDR3 has 15 residues.

This chain uses TRBV7-9 with TRBJ1-1; D call uncertain. Trimming took off 1 base at V and 1 base at J, with 7 bases between the two ends. CDR3 length equals 14 residues. The germline V gene has CDR1 SEHNR and CDR2 FQNEAQ (reference sequence). The CDR3 nucleotides read TGTGCCAGCAGCTTAGTTGAGGGGAACACTGAAGCTTTCTTT. It codes for CASSLVEGNTEAFF.

This chain links TRBV6-1 with TRBJ2-5, with TRBD2 matching 7 bases. The assigned J gene may be wrong: the sequence end matches TRBJ2-7 better. Germline loops: CDR1 MNHNS, CDR2 SASEGT. CDR3 length: 12 amino acids. The CDR3 DNA is TGTGCCACCCTGGGGGGGGACTACGAGCAGTACTTC. Residues: CATLGGDYEQYF.

The V call is TRBV7-6, the J call TRBJ2-5; D might be TRBD1 (5 bases). V lost 1 base, J lost 3 bases, and 12 bases lay in between. The CDR3 sequence is 15 residues long. Germline CDR1 is SGHVS and CDR2 is FNYEAQ. This CDR3 reads CASSLGGGLKETQYF. In DNA, the CDR3 is TGTGCCAGCAGCTTAGGGGGCGGCCTAAAAGAGACCCAGTACTTC. The full variable domain, with the rest looked up from reference TRBV7-6 and TRBJ2-5, is GAGVSQSPRYKVTKRGQDVALRCDPISGHVSLYWYRQALGQGPEFLTYFNYEAQQDKSGLPNDRFSAERPEGSISTLTIQRTEQRDSAMYRCASSLGGGLKETQYFGPGTRLLVL.

The CDR3 loop reads CASSDRGLAEGDTQYF. CDR3 sequence (DNA): TGTGCCAGCAGTGACCGCGGACTAGCCGAAGGAGATACGCAGTATTTT. V usage is TRBV6-4 and J usage is TRBJ2-3; 8 nucleotides line up with TRBD2. Germline CDR1 and CDR2: MRHNA and SNTAGT. J gave up 5 bases and V 2 bases, and 9 bases lay outside the gene matches. CDR3 length: 16 amino acids.

The chain links TRBV6-1 to TRBJ2-2, with TRBD1 matching 10 bases. CDR1 and CDR2 from the germline V gene are MNHNS and SASEGT. This CDR3 has 16 amino acids. Germline trimming cut 1 base from V and 4 bases from J; bases unmatched to any gene: 3. The CDR3 protein is CASSEGTGGSTGELFF. The CDR3 DNA is TGTGCCAGCAGTGAAGGGACAGGGGGGAGCACCGGGGAGCTGTTTTTT.

This clone is categorized as large. This rearrangement joins TRBV7-6 to TRBJ2-7; TRBD2 is a possible D gene (6 bases). CDR1 and CDR2 from the germline V gene are SGHVS and FNYEAQ. The CDR3 runs to 16 residues. V was shortened by 1 base and J by 3 bases, with 16 bases between the two germline ends. DNA for the CDR3: TGTGCCAGCAGCTTAGTGGGGGGTGGAAACCTCTACGAGCAGTACTTC. This encodes CASSLVGGGNLYEQYF.

This clone was recorded once. This chain connects TRBV5-1 to TRBJ2-7; perhaps TRBD1 as D (6 bases). CDR3 length: 15 amino acids. Trimming took off 0 bases at V and 0 bases at J, with 10 bases between the two ends. Germline CDR1 SGHRS, CDR2 YFSETQ. CDR3 nucleotides: TGCGCCAGCAGCTTGGGGGACATCCCCTCCTACGAGCAGTACTTC. Amino acid sequence: CASSLGDIPSYEQYF.

The chain employs TRBV15 and TRBJ2-1, with D maybe TRBD2 (5 bases). CDR3 length: 16 residues. Trimming shortened V by 0 bases and J by 3 bases, and 12 bases separated the two germline ends. Germline V lookup: CDR1 LNHNV, CDR2 YYDKDF (reference sequence). CDR3 nucleotide sequence: TGTGCCACCAGCAGAGATGACGTGGGAGACTACAATGAGCAGTTCTTC. It yields the protein CATSRDDVGDYNEQFF.

V gene TRBV7-9 combines with J gene TRBJ2-1; possibly TRBD1 for D (5 bases). The CDR3 is 14 residues long. The germline gives CDR1 SEHNR, CDR2 FQNEAQ (reference sequence). The V end was cut by 3 bases, the J end by 9 bases, with 15 bases between. As DNA, the CDR3 is TGTGCCAGCAGCTTTCGCCGATCAGGGATTGAGCAGTTCTTC. Its protein product is CASSFRRSGIEQFF.

V gene TRBV7-2 combines with J gene TRBJ1-5; perhaps TRBD1 as D (5 bases). The V end lost 4 bases, the J end lost 9 bases, and 16 bases lay between the germline ends. The CDR3 runs to 14 residues. Germline lookup yields CDR1 SGHTA and CDR2 FQGNSA. CDR3 bases: TGTGCCAGCAGCTACTACGGGGGACGGCGGCCCCAGCATTTT. This encodes CASSYYGGRRPQHF. The full variable domain, with the rest looked up from reference TRBV7-2 and TRBJ1-5, is GAGVSQSPSNKVTEKGKDVELRCDPISGHTALYWYRQSLGQGLEFLIYFQGNSAPDKSGLPSDRFSAERTGGSVSTLTIQRTQQEDSAVYLCASSYYGGRRPQHFGDGTRLSIL.

The chain joins TRBV5-4 to TRBJ2-1; D uncertain. The CDR3 contains 16 residues. The V and J ends lost 3 bases and 0 bases respectively, with 13 bases between them. Germline V gives CDR1 SGHNT, CDR2 YYREEE (reference sequence). CDR3 sequence reads: CASSSTSPGSYNEQFF. The CDR3 DNA sequence: TGTGCCAGCAGCTCGACAAGTCCCGGCTCCTACAATGAGCAGTTCTTC.

V gene TRBV7-9 combines with J gene TRBJ2-3, with D perhaps TRBD2 (5 bases). Germline V gene lookup returns CDR1 SEHNR and CDR2 FQNEAQ (reference sequence). The length of the CDR3 is 16 residues. Trimming removed 5 bases at V and 3 bases at J, with 18 bases between. The CDR3 region is CASSQLGLANTDTQYF. The CDR3 DNA is TGTGCCAGCAGCCAACTCGGGCTAGCAAATACAGATACGCAGTATTTT.

The V gene is TRBV7-9, the J gene TRBJ2-7; TRBD2 might be the D (6 bases). The V end lost 5 bases, the J end lost 0 bases, and 8 bases lay between the germline ends. This CDR3 is built from 13 residues. Germline V gives CDR1 SEHNR, CDR2 FQNEAQ (reference sequence). The CDR3 DNA reads as TGTGCCAGCAGCCCCGGGGGCTCCTACGAGCAGTACTTC. Translating it yields CASSPGGSYEQYF. Using reference TRBV7-9 and TRBJ2-7 for the parts outside the CDR3, the full variable domain is DTGVSQNPRHKITKRGQNVTFRCDPISEHNRLYWYRQTLGQGPEFLTYFQNEAQLEKSRLLSDRFSAERPKGSFSTLEIQRTEQGDSAMYLCASSPGGSYEQYFGPGTRLTVT.

The chain uses TRBV5-4 and TRBJ2-7; weak D call: TRBD1 (6 bases). Germline CDR1 SGHNT, CDR2 YYREEE (reference sequence). This CDR3 has 13 residues. The V gene lost 3 bases and the J gene lost 1 base, with 8 bases spanning the gap. This CDR3 is CASSSDSSYEQYF. The DNA for the CDR3 is TGTGCCAGCAGCTCGGACAGTTCCTACGAGCAGTACTTC.

The table lists this clone with a count of one. The V and J genes are TRBV7-9 and TRBJ2-5; D uncertain. The V gene lost 1 base and the J gene lost 3 bases, with 12 bases spanning the gap. This CDR3 spans 15 amino acids. Germline V lookup: CDR1 SEHNR, CDR2 FQNEAQ (reference sequence). The CDR3 spells CASSLGFSFEETQYF. In DNA, the CDR3 is TGTGCCAGCAGCTTAGGATTTAGCTTTGAAGAGACCCAGTACTTC.

The chain joins TRBV18 to TRBJ2-5; perhaps TRBD1 as D (5 bases). V gave up 5 bases and J gave up 0 bases, with 16 bases separating them. The CDR3 sequence is 16 residues long. In germline, CDR1 is KGHSH, CDR2 LQKENI. CDR3 DNA sequence: TGTGCCAGCTCATCCCTTCTAACAGGATACCAAGAGACCCAGTACTTC. Its translation: CASSSLLTGYQETQYF.

This rearrangement joins TRBV19 to TRBJ2-7; D call uncertain. This CDR3 has 14 amino acids. The germline V and J ends were trimmed by 7 bases and 3 bases, with 16 bases remaining between them. CDR1 is LNHDA, CDR2 SQIVND, per germline (reference sequence). The CDR3 region is CASNPSQAFYEQYF. CDR3 DNA: TGTGCCAGTAACCCGTCGCAGGCCTTCTACGAGCAGTACTTC.

The chain combines TRBV7-9 with TRBJ2-7, with D unresolved. The CDR3 totals 17 residues. Germline V gene lookup returns CDR1 SEHNR and CDR2 FQNEAQ (reference sequence). Between the trimmed V and J ends, which lost 3 bases and 2 bases, there was a span of 20 bases. CDR3 residues: CASSFSLTPTVAYEQYF. CDR3 DNA: TGTGCCAGCAGCTTTTCCCTGACACCGACCGTTGCCTACGAGCAGTACTTC.

This sequence joins TRBV7-6 and TRBJ2-3, with D perhaps TRBD2 (6 bases). The CDR3 is 16 amino acids. The germline CDR1 and CDR2 sequences are SGHVS and FNYEAQ. V lost 7 bases and J lost 2, with 19 bases in between. This CDR3 reads CASTLREAGATDTQYF. The CDR3 region has the DNA TGTGCCAGCACCCTAAGGGAGGCGGGCGCCACAGATACGCAGTATTTT.

The chain couples TRBV7-9 to TRBJ2-1; TRBD2 agrees at 8 bases. This CDR3 is built from 16 residues. Germline loops: CDR1 SEHNR, CDR2 FQNEAQ (reference sequence). The V segment lost 1 base and the J segment 3 bases; nucleotides outside the gene matches: 5. Here the CDR3 DNA reads TGTGCCAGCAGCTTAGGTGAGCGGGGGATCTACAATGAGCAGTTCTTC. The encoded protein is CASSLGERGIYNEQFF. The entire variable domain, with the rest obtained from reference TRBV7-9 and TRBJ2-1, is as follows: DTGVSQNPRHKITKRGQNVTFRCDPISEHNRLYWYRQTLGQGPEFLTYFQNEAQLEKSRLLSDRFSAERPKGSFSTLEIQRTEQGDSAMYLCASSLGERGIYNEQFFGPGTRLTVL.

This chain links TRBV6-5 with TRBJ2-7; 9 nucleotides align to TRBD1. V gave up 4 bases and J gave up 5 bases; unmatched junction bases: 6. CDR3 length: 14 residues. Germline CDR1 reads MNHEY; CDR2 reads SVGAGI. The CDR3 sequence: CASSWGTGNDEQYF. CDR3 sequence (DNA): TGTGCCAGCAGTTGGGGGACAGGGAATGACGAGCAGTACTTC.

The V call is TRBV7-9, the J call TRBJ2-1, with TRBD1 as a possible D gene (5 bases). V shed 5 bases and J shed 0 bases, with 14 bases lying between them. The V gene's germline CDR1 is SEHNR and CDR2 FQNEAQ (reference sequence). This CDR3 has 16 residues. The CDR3 spells CASSTSRGSSYNEQFF. The CDR3 nucleotides are TGTGCCAGCAGCACCTCAAGGGGAAGCTCCTACAATGAGCAGTTCTTC.

This chain connects TRBV19 to TRBJ2-2, with 7 bases fitting TRBD1. Germline-derived CDR1 and CDR2 are LNHDA and SQIVND (reference sequence). Germline trimming cut 3 bases from V and 4 bases from J; bases unmatched to any gene: 2. CDR3 size: 14 residues. The CDR3 loop reads CASSIGQATGELFF. DNA for the CDR3: TGTGCCAGTAGTATCGGACAGGCCACCGGGGAGCTGTTTTTT.

This CDR3 reads CASSQENRETQYF. CDR3 in DNA: TGTGCCAGCAGCCAAGAGAATAGAGAGACCCAGTACTTC. The rearrangement links TRBV14 to TRBJ2-5; D is uncertain. The CDR3 has 13 amino acids. From germline, CDR1 is SGHDN and CDR2 FVKESK. Trimming pared 0 bases from V and 4 bases from J, leaving 6 bases between.